What follows are 21 T cell receptor beta chains derived from one specimen sequenced in a study of neoadjuvant nivolumab and ipilimumab in lung cancer. The method was immunoSEQ multiplex PCR; TCRdb's version includes in-frame clones alone and lacks a portion of them. The profile shows more than 25,000 clones, 82% of them singletons. The sample here was tumor tissue, taken after neoadjuvant nivolumab, alone or with ipilimumab, at or shortly before surgery. These receptors all come from an adult with non-small cell lung cancer.

The V gene is TRBV5-6, the J gene TRBJ2-7; possibly TRBD1 or TRBD2 for D (5 bases each). The CDR3 consists of 14 residues. The V and J ends lost 1 base and 2 bases respectively, with 10 bases between them. Germline CDR1 and CDR2: SGHDT and YYEEEE. The CDR3 protein is CASSLRDGPYEQYF. DNA for the CDR3: TGTGCCAGCAGCTTGCGGGACGGACCCTACGAGCAGTACTTC.

The rearrangement uses TRBV27 and TRBJ1-1; 8 nucleotides align to TRBD1. This CDR3 spans 15 amino acids. Germline V lookup: CDR1 MNHEY, CDR2 SMNVEV (reference sequence). V gave up 5 bases and J gave up 1 base; unmatched junction bases: 6. The CDR3 bases are TGTGCCAGCAGTGGAGGCAGGGGGCGGAACACTGAAGCTTTCTTT. Its protein product is CASSGGRGRNTEAFF.

The chain joins TRBV29-1 to TRBJ1-4, with D hard to call. V was pared by 1 base and J by 5 bases, with 2 bases between. Germline assignment: CDR1 SQVTM and CDR2 ANQGSEA. The CDR3 is 11 residues long. CDR3 loop: CSVEVNEKLFF. In DNA form, the CDR3 reads TGCAGCGTTGAAGTAAATGAAAAACTGTTTTTT.

This rearrangement joins TRBV29-1 to TRBJ1-2; D may be TRBD1 (5 bases). CDR1 and CDR2 (germline): SQVTM, ANQGSEA. The length of the CDR3 is 13 residues. V lost 3 bases, J lost 8 bases, and 16 bases lay in between. The CDR3 DNA is TGCAGCGTTGAGGCCCAGGGTCTGGGCGGCTACACCTTC. Translated: CSVEAQGLGGYTF.

The gene calls are TRBV9 and TRBJ1-1; no definite D call. The CDR3 consists of 13 residues. The germline V gene encodes CDR1 SGDLS and CDR2 YYNGEE. Trimming removed 0 bases from V and 4 bases from J, with 7 bases in between. The CDR3 is CASSVVPGTEAFF. In nucleotides, the CDR3 is TGTGCCAGCAGCGTAGTACCGGGCACTGAAGCTTTCTTT.

The gene calls are TRBV5-1 and TRBJ2-3; 11 bases align to TRBD1. The V gene's germline CDR1 is SGHRS and CDR2 YFSETQ. This CDR3 contains 15 residues. V trimming: 4 bases; J trimming: 2 bases; junction bases outside the gene matches: 3. This CDR3 reads CASSGQGAFTDTQYF. CDR3 DNA: TGCGCCAGCAGCGGACAGGGGGCCTTCACAGATACGCAGTATTTT.

The V gene is TRBV4-1, the J gene TRBJ2-5; 14 nucleotides agree with TRBD2. The V gene's germline CDR1 is MGHRA and CDR2 YSYEKL. The V gene end was trimmed by 5 bases and the J gene end by 5 bases; junction bases not matched to a gene: 7. The CDR3 has 16 amino acids. The CDR3 reads CASSSGLAGGVETQYF. As DNA, the CDR3 is TGCGCCAGCAGCTCCGGACTAGCGGGAGGTGTGGAGACCCAGTACTTC.

V gene TRBV2 combines with J gene TRBJ2-7, with a tentative D call TRBD1 (6 bases). The V end lost 4 bases, the J end lost 3 bases, and 13 bases lay between the germline ends. Germline CDR1 and CDR2: SNHLY and FYNNEI. The CDR3 has 14 residues. In nucleotides, the CDR3 is TGTGCCAGCAGTGGGACAGCTCCCTTCTACGAGCAGTACTTC. It specifies CASSGTAPFYEQYF.

This rearrangement joins TRBV6-5 to TRBJ1-2; D possibly corresponds to TRBD1 (5 bases). Trimming removed 8 bases at V and 2 bases at J, with 9 bases between. CDR3 length: 12 amino acids. Germline CDR1 reads MNHEY; CDR2 reads SVGAGI. CDR3 region: CASRRVNYGYTF. DNA for the CDR3: TGTGCCAGCCGCAGGGTGAACTATGGCTACACCTTC.

The chain recombines TRBV6-6 with TRBJ1-2, with TRBD1 matching over 7 bases. Germline CDR1 reads MNHNY; CDR2 reads SVGAGI (reference sequence). V trimming: 2 bases; J trimming: 6 bases; junction bases outside the gene matches: 3. The CDR3 consists of 13 residues. CDR3 DNA sequence: TGTGCCAGCAGTTACCTCCAGGGGGATGGCTACACCTTC. It yields the protein CASSYLQGDGYTF.

V and J are TRBV29-1 and TRBJ1-2; 7 bases fit TRBD1. The CDR3 runs 12 residues. J gave up 8 bases and V 4 bases, and 7 bases lay outside the gene matches. From germline, CDR1 is SQVTM and CDR2 ANQGSEA. CDR3 nucleotide sequence: TGCAGCGTTGGGACAGGCCCTGAAGGCTACACCTTC. Its protein product is CSVGTGPEGYTF.

V is TRBV14 and J is TRBJ1-2; D perhaps matches TRBD1 (5 bases). Germline lookup yields CDR1 SGHDN and CDR2 FVKESK. This CDR3 comprises 14 residues. Deletions cut 0 bases from V and 3 bases from J, with 8 bases between. DNA for the CDR3: TGTGCCAGCAGCCAAGAATGGGGGGACTATGGCTACACCTTC. This encodes CASSQEWGDYGYTF.

The chain is built from TRBV11-3 and TRBJ2-7; no clear D gene. Germline V lookup: CDR1 SGHNT, CDR2 YENEEA. V gave up 3 bases and J gave up 3 bases, with 6 bases separating them. This CDR3 comprises 12 residues. This CDR3 reads CASSFDVYEQYF. The CDR3 bases are TGTGCCAGCAGCTTCGACGTCTACGAGCAGTACTTC.

The chain recombines TRBV30 with TRBJ2-2; D gene uncertain. The CDR3 is 15 amino acids. V lost 0 bases to trimming and J lost 0 bases, with 8 bases between them. The germline CDR1 and CDR2 sequences are GTSNPN and SVGIG (reference sequence). The CDR3 loop reads CAWSVGLANTGELFF. In DNA form, the CDR3 reads TGTGCCTGGAGTGTTGGGCTAGCGAACACCGGGGAGCTGTTTTTT.

The chain joins TRBV27 to TRBJ2-7, with D perhaps matching TRBD1 (6 bases). The length of the CDR3 is 13 residues. Germline CDR1 MNHEY, CDR2 SMNVEV (reference sequence). V shed 6 bases and J shed 0 bases, with 9 bases lying between them. The CDR3 coding sequence is TGTGCCAGCAGCCAGACAGGCTCCTACGAGCAGTACTTC. It encodes CASSQTGSYEQYF.

The chain recombines TRBV6-5 with TRBJ2-5, with 12 bases aligning to TRBD1. CDR1 and CDR2 from the germline V gene are MNHEY and SVGAGI. Trimming cost V 6 bases and J 7 bases; bases outside gene matches: 3. The CDR3 covers 13 residues. CDR3 in amino acids: CASSTGQGATQYF. The DNA for the CDR3 is TGTGCCAGCAGCACGGGACAGGGGGCGACCCAGTACTTC.

The chain uses TRBV5-1 and TRBJ2-1; D unclear. CDR1 is SGHRS, CDR2 YFSETQ, per germline. The CDR3 length is 14 residues. Trimming took off 7 bases at V and 2 bases at J, with 13 bases between the two ends. The CDR3 DNA follows: TGCGCCAGCGGTCTCTCGTCACCCTACAATGAGCAGTTCTTC. It specifies CASGLSSPYNEQFF.

This rearrangement joins TRBV18 to TRBJ1-5; D uncertain. Trimming took 2 bases from V and 4 from J, leaving 3 bases between them. This CDR3 is built from 12 residues. Germline assignment: CDR1 KGHSH and CDR2 LQKENI. The CDR3 bases are TGTGCCAGCTCACCAGGAAATCAGCCCCAGCATTTT. Translating gives CASSPGNQPQHF.

The rearrangement links TRBV5-1 to TRBJ1-2; TRBD1 might be the D (5 bases). The CDR3 runs 15 residues. CDR1 is SGHRS and CDR2 is YFSETQ in the germline V gene. Trimming removed 0 bases at V and 4 bases at J, with 13 bases between. The DNA of the CDR3 is TGCGCCAGCAGCTTGGAATGGGGGGGGACCTATGGCTACACCTTC. Amino acid sequence: CASSLEWGGTYGYTF.

This sequence joins TRBV10-3 and TRBJ2-7, with 11 positions matching TRBD2. The CDR3 contains 16 residues. The V segment lost 8 bases and the J segment 1 base; nucleotides outside the gene matches: 10. Per the germline V gene, CDR1 is ENHRY and CDR2 is SYGVKD. CDR3: CAIGTSGRSGSYEQYF. The CDR3 DNA follows: TGTGCCATCGGAACTAGCGGGAGAAGTGGATCCTACGAGCAGTACTTC.

This chain connects TRBV5-1 to TRBJ2-7; weak D call: TRBD1 (5 bases). This CDR3 spans 16 amino acids. CDR1 is SGHRS, CDR2 YFSETQ, per germline. Trimming removed 0 bases from V and 4 bases from J, with 17 bases in between. The CDR3 bases are TGCGCCAGCAGCTTGGATTTGGCAGGGCCGAAGTACGAGCAGTACTTC. Its translation: CASSLDLAGPKYEQYF.